The 24 T cell receptor beta chains presented below share a single source sample, sequenced in a study of Graves' ophthalmopathy and Graves' hyperthyroidism. TCR beta CDR3 amplification used RNA transcripts. Second-round multiplex PCR followed a first-round RT-PCR using HTBI primers. MiXCR was run by TCRdb on the multiplex PCR reads, yielding one entry per CDR3 protein. The sample records about 620,000 distinct CDR3 sequences, 20% to 25% being singletons. Sequenced sample: peripheral blood. All receptors derive from a woman under 30 with stable Graves' hyperthyroidism. Some clones in this sample may be carry-over from other donors' samples.

The chain joins TRBV28 to TRBJ2-7, with D perhaps matching TRBD1 (5 bases). V shed 5 bases and J shed 2 bases, with 13 bases lying between them. Germline V CDR1 and CDR2: MDHEN, SYDVKM. The CDR3 is made up of 14 amino acids. This chain's CDR3 is CASSRRVAPYEQYF. The CDR3, as DNA: TGTGCCAGCAGTCGCAGGGTGGCCCCCTACGAGCAGTACTTC. Variable domain in full (rest from reference TRBV28 and TRBJ2-7): DVKVTQSSRYLVKRTGEKVFLECVQDMDHENMFWYRQDPGLGLRLIYFSYDVKMKEKGDIPEGYSVSREKKERFSLILESASTNQTSMYLCASSRRVAPYEQYFGPGTRLTVT.

This clonotype appeared many times. This CDR3 is CASRAGRTNTGELFF. The CDR3 DNA is TGTGCCAGCAGGGCGGGACGGACGAACACCGGGGAGCTGTTTTTT. The rearrangement joins TRBV6-1 to TRBJ2-2; D perhaps matches TRBD2 (6 bases). V shed 6 bases and J shed 0 bases, with 11 bases lying between them. The CDR3 has 15 amino acids. Per the germline V gene, CDR1 is MNHNS and CDR2 is SASEGT.

This clonotype was recorded many times. This chain connects TRBV19 to TRBJ1-5, with TRBD1 identical over 9 bases. The CDR3 is made up of 15 amino acids. Germline V gene lookup returns CDR1 LNHDA and CDR2 SQIVND (reference sequence). Trimming cost V 9 bases and J 6 bases; bases outside gene matches: 12. CDR3 sequence: CASVITGGAGQPQHF. The DNA of the CDR3 is TGTGCCAGCGTAATCACAGGGGGCGCGGGTCAGCCCCAGCATTTT.

This clonotype was seen ten or more times. The rearrangement joins TRBV6-5 to TRBJ2-7; the match to TRBD1 covers 7 bases. V lost 4 bases to trimming and J lost 3 bases; unmatched junction nucleotides: 9. This CDR3 contains 15 residues. The germline V gene encodes CDR1 MNHEY and CDR2 SVGAGI. Here the CDR3 reads CASSSPGQGVYEQYF. The CDR3 nucleotides read TGTGCCAGCAGTTCCCCGGGTCAGGGGGTCTACGAGCAGTACTTC.

This clonotype was recorded at least ten times. The gene calls are TRBV28 and TRBJ2-5; no reliable D call. Trimming took 5 bases from V and 5 from J, leaving 18 bases between them. This CDR3 contains 15 residues. Per the germline V gene, CDR1 is MDHEN and CDR2 is SYDVKM. CDR3 DNA: TGTGCCAGCAGTCATCAGGAGAAGGGTCGGGAGACCCAGTACTTC. It yields the protein CASSHQEKGRETQYF.

The rearrangement joins TRBV7-8 to TRBJ1-1, with TRBD1 as a possible D gene (6 bases). Per the germline V gene, CDR1 is SGHVS and CDR2 is FQNEAQ. The V end was cut by 7 bases, the J end by 1 base, with 10 bases between. The CDR3 spans 13 residues. CDR3: CASTRGANTEAFF. The CDR3 nucleotides read TGTGCCAGCACCCGGGGGGCGAACACTGAAGCTTTCTTT.

This clonotype was seen only a few times. The V and J genes are TRBV3-1 and TRBJ1-5; TRBD1 agrees at 9 bases. Germline lookup yields CDR1 LGHDT and CDR2 YNNKEL (reference sequence). The junction had 8 bases not matched to a gene; V was cut back by 2 bases and J by 0 bases. The CDR3 length is 18 residues. CDR3 sequence reads: CASSQPTGGVYSNQPQHF. The CDR3 region has the DNA TGTGCCAGCAGCCAACCTACAGGGGGCGTATATAGCAATCAGCCCCAGCATTTT.

The chain links TRBV6-2 or TRBV6-3 to TRBJ1-6, with a weak D call TRBD1 (5 bases). Germline lookup yields CDR1 MNHEY and CDR2 SVGEGT. The ends were cut back, 6 bases at V and 4 bases at J, with 16 bases in the middle. The CDR3 spans 16 residues. The chain's CDR3 is CASSNERGRYNSPLHF. In nucleotides, the CDR3 is TGTGCCAGCAGCAACGAGAGGGGTCGGTATAATTCACCCCTCCACTTT.

The rearrangement links TRBV6-5 to TRBJ2-7; 9 positions match TRBD1. Germline V gives CDR1 MNHEY, CDR2 SVGAGI. V lost 2 bases to trimming and J lost 4 bases; unmatched junction nucleotides: 6. The CDR3 has 15 amino acids. CDR3 region: CASSYGTGLLYEQYF. The CDR3 DNA sequence: TGTGCCAGCAGTTACGGGACAGGGCTGTTGTACGAGCAGTACTTC.

V usage is TRBV6-5 and J usage is TRBJ2-7; 7 bases match TRBD1. Germline V gives CDR1 MNHEY, CDR2 SVGAGI. The J segment lost 2 bases and the V segment lost 2 bases, leaving 3 bases of the junction unmatched. The CDR3 loop spans 14 amino acids. The CDR3 here is CASSYTTGTYEQYF. The CDR3 bases are TGTGCCAGCAGTTACACGACAGGGACCTACGAGCAGTACTTC.

Concerning this clonotype: One junction end disagrees with the germline gene, perhaps due to a read error. CDR3 DNA: TGTGCCGGCTCAACCGGGACAGGGGCCCAAGAGACCCAGTACTTC. Amino acids: CAGSTGTGAQETQYF. This chain uses TRBV18 with TRBJ2-5; 10 nucleotides agree with TRBD1. Germline V lookup: CDR1 KGHSH, CDR2 LQKENI. The CDR3 has 15 residues. The full variable domain, with the rest looked up from reference TRBV18 and TRBJ2-5, is NAGVMQNPRHLVRRRGQEARLRCSPMKGHSHVYWYRQLPEEGLKFMVYLQKENIIDESGMPKERFSAEFPKEGPSILRIQQVVRGDSAAYFCAGSTGTGAQETQYFGPGTRLLVL.

This chain connects TRBV30 to TRBJ2-7; D tentatively reads TRBD1 or TRBD2 (5 bases each). V was shortened by 4 bases and J by 0 bases, with 22 bases between the two germline ends. The CDR3 has 17 amino acids. The V gene's germline CDR1 is GTSNPN and CDR2 SVGIG (reference sequence). The CDR3 bases are TGTGCCTGGACCCCACACGCCGGGGCACTCAGCTCCTACGAGCAGTACTTC. This encodes CAWTPHAGALSSYEQYF. Full variable domain (rest looked up from reference TRBV30 and TRBJ2-7): SQTIHQWPATLVQPVGSPLSLECTVEGTSNPNLYWYRQAAGRGLQLLFYSVGIGQISSEVPQNLSASRPQDRQFILSSKKLLLSDSGFYLCAWTPHAGALSSYEQYFGPGTRLTVT.

For this clonotype: One base away lies a much larger clone, so this may be a sequencing read error. V is TRBV30 and J is TRBJ2-5; 7 nucleotides match TRBD1. The CDR3 length is 12 residues. CDR1 and CDR2 from the germline V gene are GTSNPN and SVGIG (reference sequence). CDR3 in amino acids: CAWQGGRESQYF. The CDR3 DNA sequence: TGTGCCTGGCAAGGGGGCCGAGAGTCCCAGTACTTC.

This clonotype was counted at least ten times. The chain employs TRBV6-5 and TRBJ1-3; TRBD1 matches 8 bases. Trimming cost V 8 bases and J 3 bases; bases outside gene matches: 6. The CDR3 is 14 residues long. Germline V gene sequence: CDR1 MNHEY, CDR2 SVGAGI. The CDR3 DNA is TGTGCCAGCCAAAATGACAGGGGTGGAAACACCATATATTTT. As protein: CASQNDRGGNTIYF.

In its sample, this clonotype was seen many times. The chain couples TRBV5-1 to TRBJ2-4; 8 bases match TRBD1. This CDR3 contains 15 residues. Per germline, CDR1 SGHRS and CDR2 YFSETQ. Unmatched junction bases numbered 8, after V lost 4 bases and J lost 5 bases. The CDR3 sequence is CASSATGTGQNIQYF. The CDR3 nucleotides read TGCGCCAGCAGCGCAACCGGGACAGGACAAAACATTCAGTACTTC.

In its sample, this clonotype was seen many times. J is TRBJ1-2 and V is TRBV12-5; D unclear. Germline V lookup: CDR1 LGHNT, CDR2 FRNRAP. Trimming shortened V by 3 bases and J by 4 bases, and 9 bases separated the two germline ends. The CDR3 is made up of 13 amino acids. CDR3 in DNA: TGTGCTAGTGGTTTATCGCACTCCTATGGCTACACCTTC. Its translation: CASGLSHSYGYTF.

In regard to this clonotype: The final CDR3 position lacks the conserved phenylalanine or tryptophan, pointing to a likely read error. The chain links TRBV28 to TRBJ1-1, with D unclear. This CDR3 region has 14 residues. With 3 bases removed from V and 8 bases from J, the gap between germline ends came to 16 bases. The germline gives CDR1 MDHEN, CDR2 SYDVKM. The CDR3 spells CASSFPSAVGEAFL. In nucleotides, the CDR3 is TGTGCCAGCAGTTTCCCCTCAGCCGTCGGCGAAGCTTTCTTG.

The chain is built from TRBV7-2 and TRBJ2-5; 7 bases are a match to TRBD1. The V segment lost 1 base and the J segment 2 bases; nucleotides outside the gene matches: 7. The CDR3 has 16 residues. CDR1 is SGHTA, CDR2 FQGNSA, per germline. The CDR3 here is CASSLGAGGGQETQYF. Written as DNA, the CDR3 is TGTGCCAGCAGCTTAGGGGCAGGGGGTGGGCAAGAGACCCAGTACTTC.

This clonotype was observed many times. The chain is built from TRBV5-6 and TRBJ2-5; a possible D gene is TRBD2 (6 bases). Germline loops: CDR1 SGHDT, CDR2 YYEEEE. V lost 6 bases, J lost 7 bases, and 10 bases lay in between. The CDR3 runs 11 residues. The CDR3 sequence is CASTLGGTQYF. The DNA for the CDR3 is TGTGCCAGCACCCTGGGGGGGACCCAGTACTTC.

Ten or more counts support this clonotype. The chain couples TRBV27 to TRBJ2-2; no reliable D call. The CDR3 sequence is 13 residues long. The germline V and J ends were trimmed by 6 bases and 7 bases, with 12 bases remaining between them. Germline CDR1 MNHEY, CDR2 SMNVEV (reference sequence). Here the CDR3 DNA reads TGTGCCAGCAGCCGCAGAGACGGCGGGGAGCTGTTTTTT. Its protein product is CASSRRDGGELFF.

This clonotype was picked up many times. The CDR3 loop is CASETRGRAYEQYF. The CDR3 DNA reads TGTGCCAGCGAAACCCGGGGTAGAGCCTACGAGCAGTACTTC. This sequence joins TRBV28 and TRBJ2-7; D possibly corresponds to TRBD2 (5 bases). CDR1 is MDHEN, CDR2 SYDVKM, per germline. V was shortened by 8 bases and J by 2 bases, with 16 bases between the two germline ends. The CDR3 has 14 residues.

The genes are TRBV20-1 and TRBJ2-7; 9 bases agree with TRBD1. This CDR3 region has 13 residues. The germline gives CDR1 DFQATT, CDR2 SNEGSKA (reference sequence). CDR3 in DNA: TGCAGCCAGAGGGGACAGGGCGGCTACGAGCAGTACTTC. Translated: CSQRGQGGYEQYF.

This clonotype was detected ten times or more. The CDR3 end shows no conserved phenylalanine or tryptophan, and so a read error is likely. The V gene is TRBV20-1, the J gene TRBJ2-7; 8 bases match TRBD2. Unmatched junction bases numbered 7, after V lost 5 bases and J lost 1 base. CDR1 and CDR2 (germline): DFQATT, SNEGSKA (reference sequence). The CDR3 length is 14 residues. The CDR3, as DNA: TGCAGTGCTCCTGGGACTAGACTTTCCTACGAGCAGTACCTC. Translating it yields CSAPGTRLSYEQYL.

The chain links TRBV7-2 to TRBJ2-7; D gene uncertain. V was cut by 4 bases and J by 3 bases, with 16 bases left in between. The CDR3 loop spans 15 amino acids. CDR1 and CDR2 (germline): SGHTA, FQGNSA. CDR3 sequence: CASSSSPGSIYEQYF. As DNA, the CDR3 is TGTGCCAGCAGCTCGAGCCCGGGCAGTATCTACGAGCAGTACTTC.